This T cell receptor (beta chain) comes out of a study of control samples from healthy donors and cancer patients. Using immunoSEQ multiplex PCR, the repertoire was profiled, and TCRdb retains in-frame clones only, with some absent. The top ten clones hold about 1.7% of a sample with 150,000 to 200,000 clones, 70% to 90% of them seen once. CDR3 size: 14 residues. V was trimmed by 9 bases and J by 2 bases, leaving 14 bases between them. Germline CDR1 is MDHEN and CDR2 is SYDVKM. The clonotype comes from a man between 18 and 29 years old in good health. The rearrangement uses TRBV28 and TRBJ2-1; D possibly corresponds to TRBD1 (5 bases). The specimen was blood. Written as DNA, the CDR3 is TGTGCCAGTCTTAGGGGTTTCCCCTACAATGAGCAGTTCTTC. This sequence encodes CASLRGFPYNEQFF.